This is a list of T cell receptor beta chains from one sample in a study of T cell repertoires in cytomegalovirus infection. The antigens these receptors bind are not known. TCRdb analysed the reads with MiXCR anew, one entry per CDR3 protein. The table has fewer than 950,000 distinct CDR3 sequences, 30% to 35% seen once. This specimen consisted of cultured CD8+ T cells from PBMCs, obtained from culture after CMV antigen stimulation. The receptors originated from a human donor in good health (CMV status not recorded). Some clones in this sample may be carry-over from other donors' samples. The CDR3 runs from the conserved cysteine through the conserved F or W. The order of the fields is CDR3 protein, CDR3 DNA, J gene, V gene, clone size, D gene. The D gene is left open where the match is weak. Where a row states a size, it is once, few, many or the class of an expanded clone; other rows omit it.

CASSFKGQGDEKLFF TGTGCCAGCAGCTTCAAGGGACAGGGTGATGAAAAACTGTTTTTT TRBJ1-4 TRBV7-9 few TRBD1
CATSSLWGEFYGYTF TGTGCCACCAGCAGCCTCTGGGGCGAGTTCTATGGCTACACCTTC TRBJ1-2 TRBV15 few -
CASTLGSGEQFF TGTGCCAGCACCCTGGGGAGTGGCGAGCAGTTCTTC TRBJ2-1 TRBV12-3/TRBV12-4 - -
CASSAEWGLNNSPLHF TGTGCCAGCAGTGCCGAGTGGGGCCTCAATAATTCACCCCTCCACTTT TRBJ1-6 TRBV6-5 few -
CASIQAQGELHYSNQPQHF TGTGCCAGCATCCAGGCACAGGGAGAGTTACATTATAGCAATCAGCCCCAGCATTTT TRBJ1-5 TRBV7-3 few -
CASSLTRQGNYGYTF TGTGCCAGCAGTTTAACGAGACAGGGTAACTATGGCTACACCTTC TRBJ1-2 TRBV28 - TRBD1
CAIKGTVSPTGSGNTIYF TGTGCCATCAAGGGAACAGTCTCCCCGACTGGCTCTGGAAACACCATATATTTT TRBJ1-3 TRBV10-3 - -
CASSRKGLAGGTPGNEQFF TGTGCCAGTAGCCGAAAGGGACTAGCGGGGGGGACCCCGGGAAATGAGCAGTTCTTC TRBJ2-1 TRBV19 - TRBD2
CASSFQRGNTDTQYF TGTGCCAGCAGTTTCCAGCGGGGGAACACAGATACGCAGTATTTT TRBJ2-3 TRBV6-1 few TRBD2
CASSLLSTGVHTDTQYF TGTGCCAGCAGCTTGCTGTCCACAGGGGTCCACACAGATACGCAGTATTTT TRBJ2-3 TRBV5-3 once TRBD1
CASSPEVWPGELFF TGTGCCAGCAGTCCAGAGGTGTGGCCCGGGGAGCTGTTTTTT TRBJ2-2 TRBV6-1 - -
CASSQESSTGGGYTF TGTGCCAGCAGCCAAGAATCCAGCACGGGGGGCGGCTACACCTTC TRBJ1-2 TRBV14 - -
CATVAWGDRLFYGYTF TGTGCCACCGTGGCATGGGGGGACAGGCTTTTCTATGGCTACACCTTC TRBJ1-2 TRBV5-6 - TRBD1
CASRVGGAHNEQFF TGTGCCTCCCGGGTCGGGGGGGCCCACAATGAGCAGTTCTTC TRBJ2-1 TRBV6-5 - TRBD2
CASSEARYLNTEAFF TGTGCCAGCAGTGAAGCGCGGTACCTGAACACTGAAGCTTTCTTT TRBJ1-1 TRBV6-1 - -
CASSSRSTGSSYEQYF TGTGCCAGCAGCTCCCGTTCGACTGGGAGCTCCTACGAGCAGTACTTC TRBJ2-7 TRBV7-6 - -
CASSVDQGTDTQYF TGTGCCAGCAGCGTAGACCAGGGGACAGATACGCAGTATTTT TRBJ2-3 TRBV9 - -